Each of the 20 T cell receptor beta chains below was sequenced from the same sample in a study of T-cell memory formation after mild COVID-19. In TCRdb, the 5' RACE reads were re-called with MiXCR into one record per CDR3 protein. This table holds hundreds of thousands of distinct CDR3 sequences, 20% to 25% found once. The sample consisted of PBMCs or a T cell subset sorted from them (not recorded which). The receptors here all came from an adult woman who had mild COVID-19 (a few samples of this study predate the infection). Cell type and time point are not known.

This clonotype was seen only a few times. The chain recombines TRBV12-3 or TRBV12-4 with TRBJ2-5; D remains ambiguous. V shed 6 bases and J shed 7 bases, with 15 bases lying between them. CDR3 length: 13 residues. CDR3 protein: CASSTRLGRTQYF. CDR3 bases: TGTGCCAGCAGCACCCGGTTGGGTCGGACCCAGTACTTC.

The V gene is TRBV7-9, the J gene TRBJ1-1; D unclear. Germline V gene data show CDR1 as SEHNR and CDR2 as FQNEAQ (reference sequence). The V end was cut by 5 bases, the J end by 6 bases, with 7 bases between. CDR3 size: 11 residues. DNA for the CDR3: TGTGCCAGCAGCCGGACTCCTGAAGCTTTCTTT. Residues: CASSRTPEAFF.

This clonotype has a count of ten or more. The chain uses TRBV6-5 and TRBJ2-1, with D unclear. CDR1 is MNHEY, CDR2 SVGAGI, per germline. The length of the CDR3 is 13 residues. Trimming removed 7 bases from V and 6 bases from J, with 13 bases in between. CDR3 loop: CASNTAGGNEQFF. CDR3 in DNA: TGTGCCAGCAATACAGCCGGTGGCAATGAGCAGTTCTTC.

This clonotype was counted only a few times. The germline gene is not matched at one end of the junction; a read error may be the cause. This chain links TRBV7-2 with TRBJ2-5; perhaps TRBD1 as D (6 bases). Germline-derived CDR1 and CDR2 are SGHTA and FQGNSA. The CDR3 totals 13 residues. The CDR3 nucleotides are TGTGCCAGCAGCTTAACACAGGGTGCCCCGTCAGACTTC. It specifies CASSLTQGAPSDF. The full variable domain, rest sourced from reference TRBV7-2 and TRBJ2-5, is GAGVSQSPSNKVTEKGKDVELRCDPISGHTALYWYRQSLGQGLEFLIYFQGNSAPDKSGLPSDRFSAERTGGSVSTLTIQRTQQEDSAVYLCASSLTQGAPSDFGPGTRLLVL.

The chain joins TRBV6-1 to TRBJ1-6, with 7 bases that match TRBD1. Trimming took 0 bases from V and 10 from J; bases not matched to a gene: 6. Germline V gene data show CDR1 as MNHNS and CDR2 as SASEGT. The CDR3 runs 15 residues. This CDR3 is CASSEAQGGGSPLHF. CDR3 coding DNA: TGTGCCAGCAGTGAAGCGCAGGGGGGAGGATCACCCCTCCACTTT.

This clonotype has a handful of counts. The chain is built from TRBV3-1 and TRBJ1-2; 7 nucleotides align to TRBD1. Losses at the gene ends were 4 bases for V and 4 bases for J; bases not matched to a gene: 3. This CDR3 spans 13 amino acids. The V gene's germline CDR1 is LGHDT and CDR2 YNNKEL (reference sequence). CDR3 nucleotides: TGTGCCAGCAGCCCGACAGGGAGCTATGGCTACACCTTC. Protein: CASSPTGSYGYTF.

This clonotype was found a few times. V is TRBV20-1 and J is TRBJ2-7; TRBD1 agrees at 12 bases. The CDR3 is 14 residues long. The germline CDR1 and CDR2 sequences are DFQATT and SNEGSKA (reference sequence). J was trimmed by 12 bases and V by 4 bases; bases with no gene match: 13. The CDR3, as DNA: TGCAGTGCTACCCAAGGGACAGGGGGCTATTATCGGTACTTC. This translates into CSATQGTGGYYRYF.

This clonotype has just a few counts. The rearrangement joins TRBV9 to TRBJ2-1, with 9 bases fitting TRBD2. CDR3 length: 13 amino acids. Germline loops: CDR1 SGDLS, CDR2 YYNGEE. Trimming at V came to 6 bases and at J to 6 bases, leaving 4 bases not matched to a gene. The CDR3 sequence is CASTSSGTNEQFF. CDR3 sequence (DNA): TGTGCCAGCACTTCTAGCGGGACCAATGAGCAGTTCTTC.

The chain carries TRBV25-1 and TRBJ2-1, with 7 bases lining up with TRBD1. V dropped 9 bases and J dropped 3; count of bases not matched to a gene: 8. The CDR3 totals 14 residues. CDR1 MGHDK and CDR2 SYGVNS come from the germline V gene. In DNA form, the CDR3 reads TGTGCCAGGACGATAGGGGACAGCTACAATGAGCAGTTCTTC. Translated: CARTIGDSYNEQFF.

The chain uses TRBV12-3 or TRBV12-4 and TRBJ2-3, with 9 bases lining up with TRBD1. CDR3 length equals 16 residues. Losses at the gene ends were 6 bases for V and 4 bases for J; bases not matched to a gene: 11. The CDR3 region is CASRRKQGAVADTQYF. Here the CDR3 DNA reads TGTGCCAGCAGGCGGAAACAGGGGGCCGTGGCAGATACGCAGTATTTT.

The rearrangement joins TRBV4-2 to TRBJ1-1; 11 bases map to TRBD1. Germline loops: CDR1 LGHNA, CDR2 YNFKEQ. With V trimmed by 5 bases and J by 6 bases, 5 bases remained unmatched. The CDR3 has 14 amino acids. In DNA, the CDR3 is TGTGCCAGCAGCATGGGGGGACAGGGGGCTGAAGCTTTCTTT. Translated, it gives CASSMGGQGAEAFF.

In its sample, this clonotype was seen once. The chain combines TRBV20-1 with TRBJ1-2, with a possible D match to TRBD1 (5 bases). With 8 bases removed from V and 6 bases from J, the gap between germline ends came to 13 bases. Germline V gene lookup returns CDR1 DFQATT and CDR2 SNEGSKA (reference sequence). CDR3 length equals 11 residues. The CDR3: CSSQGLHGYTF. CDR3 in DNA: TGCAGTTCTCAGGGTTTGCATGGCTACACCTTC.

This clonotype turned up a few times. CDR3 sequence (DNA): TGCGCCAGCAGCTTGGAGTATATGGGCCACTACTACTACGAGCAGTACTTC. Translation gives CASSLEYMGHYYYEQYF. This rearrangement joins TRBV5-1 to TRBJ2-7; unclear D gene. In germline, CDR1 is SGHRS, CDR2 YFSETQ. Trimming removed 0 bases from V and 3 bases from J, with 19 bases in between. CDR3 size: 17 residues.

The chain employs TRBV20-1 and TRBJ1-5; D unresolved. From germline, CDR1 is DFQATT and CDR2 SNEGSKA (reference sequence). CDR3 length: 13 amino acids. V was clipped by 6 bases and J by 1 base, with 10 bases between them. The CDR3 DNA reads as TGCAGTGCGGTCCCTTGGAGCAATCAGCCCCAGCATTTT. Amino acid sequence: CSAVPWSNQPQHF.

This clonotype came up a few times. The genes are TRBV4-3 and TRBJ1-2; D not resolved. The CDR3 extends over 16 amino acids. Looked up from germline, CDR1 is LGHNA and CDR2 is YSLEER. The V gene lost 0 bases and the J gene lost 4 bases, with 15 bases spanning the gap. The CDR3 here is CASSQDFRSASYGYTF. The CDR3 bases are TGCGCCAGCAGCCAAGATTTTCGTTCGGCCAGCTATGGCTACACCTTC.

The V call is TRBV4-3, the J call TRBJ2-1; 10 nucleotides agree with TRBD2. Looked up from germline, CDR1 is LGHNA and CDR2 is YSLEER. The CDR3 consists of 19 residues. V was pared by 1 base and J by 6 bases, with 15 bases of the junction left unmatched. CDR3 nucleotides: TGCGCCAGCAGCCAAGGGACGGAGCGGGAGGGCGAATGGGGCAATGAGCAGTTCTTC. Amino acid sequence: CASSQGTEREGEWGNEQFF.

This clonotype has just a few counts. The chain has TRBV2 and TRBJ2-3; the D is unclear. The germline CDR1 and CDR2 sequences are SNHLY and FYNNEI. The V end lost 3 bases, the J end lost 10 bases, and 11 bases lay between the germline ends. The CDR3 has 12 amino acids. In nucleotides, the CDR3 is TGTGCCAGCAGTGAGCAGGCCCCGTCGCAGTATTTT. This gives the protein CASSEQAPSQYF.

This clonotype showed up just a few times. This chain joins TRBV5-1 and TRBJ2-1; 7 bases agree with TRBD2. Germline lookup yields CDR1 SGHRS and CDR2 YFSETQ. With 0 bases clipped from V and 8 bases from J, the junction kept 11 bases outside the gene matches. The CDR3 extends over 16 amino acids. CDR3 amino acids: CASSLALAGALHEQFF. In nucleotides, the CDR3 is TGCGCCAGCAGCTTGGCCTTGGCGGGAGCCCTTCATGAGCAGTTCTTC.

The genes are TRBV4-2 and TRBJ1-1, with D tentatively TRBD1 (5 bases). The length of the CDR3 is 19 residues. In germline, CDR1 is LGHNA, CDR2 YNFKEQ. V lost 1 base and J 0 bases, leaving 21 bases between the germline ends. The CDR3 reads CASSQAIPTGGRLNTEAFF. CDR3 DNA: TGTGCCAGCAGCCAAGCGATTCCGACGGGGGGACGGTTGAACACTGAAGCTTTCTTT.

The CDR3 nucleotides are TGCAGTGCTAGAACAGGGGGCGGAAACACTGAAGCTTTCTTT. It encodes CSARTGGGNTEAFF. This rearrangement joins TRBV20-1 to TRBJ1-1; TRBD1 aligns across 9 bases. Germline loops: CDR1 DFQATT, CDR2 SNEGSKA (reference sequence). The trim removed 2 bases at V and 2 bases at J, leaving 3 bases unmatched. The CDR3 runs to 14 residues.